The 29 T cell receptor beta chains below come from one sample, sequenced in a study of technical replicates of blood from several donors. Repertoires were generated with immunoSEQ multiplex PCR, while TCRdb's copy carries only in-frame clones and drops some. The data show about 75,000 clones, around 97% seen once. Specimen: T cells isolated from PBMCs. These receptors all come from a human donor in good health.

The chain combines TRBV27 with TRBJ1-1; tentatively, D is TRBD1 (5 bases). The CDR3 loop spans 14 amino acids. Germline V gene data show CDR1 as MNHEY and CDR2 as SMNVEV (reference sequence). The germline V and J ends were trimmed by 3 bases and 3 bases, with 11 bases remaining between them. Written as DNA, the CDR3 is TGTGCCAGCAGTTTGTCAGGGCCTGACACTGAAGCTTTCTTT. Translation gives CASSLSGPDTEAFF.

The J gene is TRBJ2-3, the V gene TRBV6-5; D is unresolved. The germline V gene encodes CDR1 MNHEY and CDR2 SVGAGI. The CDR3 contains 13 residues. V was clipped by 1 base and J by 3 bases, with 5 bases between them. CDR3 loop: CASSYYLTDTQYF. In DNA, the CDR3 is TGTGCCAGCAGTTACTACTTAACAGATACGCAGTATTTT.

The chain employs TRBV6-1 and TRBJ2-1, with 7 bases fitting TRBD2. The germline CDR1 and CDR2 sequences are MNHNS and SASEGT. The ends lost 2 bases at V and 9 bases at J; junction bases unmatched: 10. CDR3 length: 15 amino acids. CDR3 nucleotides: TGTGCCAGCAGTGAATGGGACTATTATACAGGTGAGCAGTTCTTC. Amino acid sequence: CASSEWDYYTGEQFF.

The CDR3 protein is CASSLMGLSGNEQFF. CDR3 coding DNA: TGTGCCAGCAGCTTAATGGGACTAAGCGGGAATGAGCAGTTCTTC. This chain uses TRBV7-8 with TRBJ2-1; TRBD2 matches at 7 bases. CDR1 SGHVS and CDR2 FQNEAQ come from the germline V gene. V dropped 2 bases and J dropped 7; count of bases not matched to a gene: 8. This CDR3 comprises 15 residues.

CDR3 nucleotides: TGTGCCAGCAGTGAGGCGGGGGGCAGGGTAGCTTTCTTT. Translation: CASSEAGGRVAFF. The chain uses TRBV6-1 and TRBJ1-1; possible D gene TRBD1, 6 bases. CDR3 length equals 13 residues. The ends were cut back, 3 bases at V and 10 bases at J, with 15 bases in the middle. Germline CDR1 MNHNS, CDR2 SASEGT.

This rearrangement joins TRBV7-2 to TRBJ2-2; D possibly corresponds to TRBD2 (5 bases). Germline values: CDR1 SGHTA, CDR2 FQGNSA. The CDR3 consists of 15 residues. Trimming took off 1 base at V and 6 bases at J, with 12 bases between the two ends. The CDR3 loop reads CASSLVVGESGELFF. The CDR3 DNA reads as TGTGCCAGCAGCTTAGTGGTTGGGGAGTCCGGGGAGCTGTTTTTT.

The chain couples TRBV30 to TRBJ2-7; the D gene is possibly TRBD1 (6 bases). Trimming left V 5 bases short and J 2 bases short, with 10 bases between. This CDR3 region has 12 residues. Germline CDR1 reads GTSNPN; CDR2 reads SVGIG (reference sequence). CDR3 protein: CAWETGPYEQYF. The CDR3 nucleotides read TGTGCCTGGGAGACAGGCCCCTACGAGCAGTACTTC.

The rearrangement links TRBV9 to TRBJ2-1; D call uncertain. The V end was cut by 4 bases, the J end by 8 bases, with 10 bases between. CDR1 and CDR2 from the germline V gene are SGDLS and YYNGEE. The CDR3 totals 12 residues. The chain's CDR3 is CASSPSTDEQFF. The CDR3 DNA reads as TGTGCCAGCAGCCCTTCCACGGATGAGCAGTTCTTC. Full variable domain (remainder filled in from reference TRBV9 and TRBJ2-1): DSGVTQTPKHLITATGQRVTLRCSPRSGDLSVYWYQQSLDQGLQFLIQYYNGEERAKGNILERFSAQQFPDLHSELNLSSLELGDSALYFCASSPSTDEQFFGPGTRLTVL.

This sequence joins TRBV27 and TRBJ2-1; 10 bases fit TRBD1. With 8 bases clipped from V and 4 bases from J, the junction kept 2 bases outside the gene matches. There are 13 residues in the CDR3. The V gene's germline CDR1 is MNHEY and CDR2 SMNVEV (reference sequence). The CDR3 loop reads CASRQGAYNEQFF. In DNA form, the CDR3 reads TGTGCCAGCCGACAGGGGGCGTACAATGAGCAGTTCTTC.

The genes are TRBV30 and TRBJ2-7; TRBD1 is a possible D gene (5 bases). The V gene's germline CDR1 is GTSNPN and CDR2 SVGIG (reference sequence). The CDR3 is 12 amino acids. V was clipped by 5 bases and J by 7 bases, with 15 bases between them. The CDR3 reads CAWEPDPGEQYF. CDR3 coding DNA: TGTGCCTGGGAACCCGATCCAGGGGAGCAGTACTTC. The full variable domain, with the rest looked up from reference TRBV30 and TRBJ2-7, is SQTIHQWPATLVQPVGSPLSLECTVEGTSNPNLYWYRQAAGRGLQLLFYSVGIGQISSEVPQNLSASRPQDRQFILSSKKLLLSDSGFYLCAWEPDPGEQYFGPGTRLTVT.

This chain uses TRBV6-5 with TRBJ1-2; D gene unclear. CDR3 length equals 15 residues. V shed 8 bases and J shed 2 bases, with 18 bases lying between them. The germline V gene has CDR1 MNHEY and CDR2 SVGAGI. CDR3 nucleotide sequence: TGTGCCAGCCTTGGGAGTAATGGCAGCAACTATGGCTACACCTTC. It is translated as CASLGSNGSNYGYTF.

This chain joins TRBV19 and TRBJ2-2, with 7 bases that match TRBD2. With 8 bases clipped from V and 6 bases from J, the junction kept 12 bases outside the gene matches. Per germline, CDR1 LNHDA and CDR2 SQIVND (reference sequence). CDR3 length: 15 residues. The CDR3 region is CASGKTGTTSGELFF. CDR3 bases: TGTGCCAGTGGTAAGACCGGGACTACCTCCGGGGAGCTGTTTTTT.

This clone is a singleton in its sample. The rearrangement links TRBV5-8 to TRBJ2-1, with 7 nucleotides matching TRBD2. V shed 4 bases, J shed 3 bases, and the junction held 13 bases outside the gene matches. From germline, CDR1 is SGHTS and CDR2 YDEGEE. The length of the CDR3 is 17 residues. CDR3 DNA sequence: TGTGCCAGCAGCCCCCCCGACGGACTAGACTTCTACAATGAGCAGTTCTTC. Encoded protein: CASSPPDGLDFYNEQFF.

The gene calls are TRBV4-3 and TRBJ1-4; the match to TRBD1 covers 8 bases. The CDR3 length is 15 residues. CDR1 and CDR2 from the germline V gene are LGHNA and YSLEER. After removal of 0 bases from V and 5 bases from J, the junction contained 2 bases not matched to a gene. CDR3 in amino acids: CASSQDRQGNEKLFF. The CDR3 DNA reads TGCGCCAGCAGCCAAGATCGACAGGGGAATGAAAAACTGTTTTTT.

This sequence joins TRBV27 and TRBJ2-7; possible D gene TRBD1, 6 bases. Trimming removed 2 bases at V and 4 bases at J, with 9 bases between. Germline assignment: CDR1 MNHEY and CDR2 SMNVEV (reference sequence). This CDR3 comprises 13 residues. The CDR3 DNA reads TGTGCCAGCAGTTTAGGGACAACTTACGAGCAGTACTTC. Protein product: CASSLGTTYEQYF.

The rearrangement joins TRBV9 to TRBJ2-1, with no clear D. This CDR3 contains 14 residues. The V gene's germline CDR1 is SGDLS and CDR2 YYNGEE. Trimming removed 6 bases from V and 0 bases from J, with 10 bases in between. CDR3 residues: CASTPLGSYNEQFF. CDR3 DNA: TGTGCCAGCACCCCTCTCGGCTCCTACAATGAGCAGTTCTTC.

CDR3 nucleotide sequence: TGTGCCAGCAACATAGACAGGGAGCTCCACGAGCAGTACTTC. Amino acid sequence: CASNIDRELHEQYF. The chain has TRBV28 and TRBJ2-7; 7 nucleotides line up with TRBD1. Looked up from germline, CDR1 is MDHEN and CDR2 is SYDVKM. After removal of 7 bases from V and 5 bases from J, the junction contained 11 bases not matched to a gene. The CDR3 covers 14 residues. The complete variable domain, with remaining parts taken from reference TRBV28 and TRBJ2-7, reads DVKVTQSSRYLVKRTGEKVFLECVQDMDHENMFWYRQDPGLGLRLIYFSYDVKMKEKGDIPEGYSVSREKKERFSLILESASTNQTSMYLCASNIDRELHEQYFGPGTRLTVT.

This clone was seen a handful of times. The chain has TRBV6-5 and TRBJ1-5; D might be TRBD1 (5 bases). The CDR3 covers 15 residues. Germline CDR1 reads MNHEY; CDR2 reads SVGAGI. The ends were cut back, 7 bases at V and 3 bases at J, with 16 bases in the middle. CDR3 residues: CASKRFGTTNQPQHF. CDR3 DNA: TGTGCCAGCAAGAGGTTCGGGACTACCAATCAGCCCCAGCATTTT.

V usage is TRBV6-5 and J usage is TRBJ2-1; D remains unclear. Germline V gene sequence: CDR1 MNHEY, CDR2 SVGAGI. The ends were cut back, 6 bases at V and 5 bases at J, with 11 bases in the middle. The CDR3 covers 13 residues. The CDR3 region has the DNA TGTGCCAGCAGCCTCGCCCCGGACAATGAGCAGTTCTTC. Encoded protein: CASSLAPDNEQFF.

The rearrangement joins TRBV30 to TRBJ1-2; D is perhaps TRBD1 (6 bases). In germline, CDR1 is GTSNPN, CDR2 SVGIG (reference sequence). Trimming removed 2 bases from V and 2 bases from J, with 9 bases in between. The CDR3 length is 13 residues. CDR3 residues: CAWSPGANYGYTF. The CDR3 bases are TGTGCCTGGAGTCCAGGGGCGAACTATGGCTACACCTTC.

V usage is TRBV2 and J usage is TRBJ2-1; D is possibly TRBD2 (5 bases). The CDR3 loop spans 14 amino acids. The V and J ends lost 10 bases and 4 bases respectively, with 17 bases between them. In germline, CDR1 is SNHLY, CDR2 FYNNEI. The CDR3 sequence is CATKQTNSYNEQFF. The CDR3 bases are TGTGCCACAAAACAGACTAATTCTTACAATGAGCAGTTCTTC.

J is TRBJ1-5 and V is TRBV6-6, with a possible D match to TRBD1 (5 bases). Germline CDR1 reads MNHNY; CDR2 reads SVGAGI (reference sequence). The CDR3 contains 13 residues. V was trimmed by 7 bases and J by 5 bases, leaving 12 bases between them. The CDR3 nucleotides are TGTGCCAGCATCGGGGGTTCCCATCAGCCCCAGCATTTT. Residues: CASIGGSHQPQHF.

In nucleotides, the CDR3 is TGCGCCAGCAGCTTACTTAGCGGGAGCTCCTACAATGAGCAGTTCTTC. It translates to CASSLLSGSSYNEQFF. The rearrangement links TRBV5-1 to TRBJ2-1; 9 nucleotides line up with TRBD2. Per germline, CDR1 SGHRS and CDR2 YFSETQ. This CDR3 contains 16 residues. V was clipped by 2 bases and J by 0 bases; unmatched bases: 3.

The chain recombines TRBV11-3 with TRBJ2-7, with D maybe TRBD2 (6 bases). Germline V gene sequence: CDR1 SGHNT, CDR2 YENEEA. This CDR3 is 16 amino acids long. Trimming left V 0 bases short and J 3 bases short, with 15 bases between. The DNA for the CDR3 is TGTGCCAGCAGCTTAGATCAGGGAACGGGAGTCTACGAGCAGTACTTC. Encoded protein: CASSLDQGTGVYEQYF.

The genes are TRBV15 and TRBJ1-5; D gene unclear. The V end was cut by 0 bases, the J end by 5 bases, with 11 bases between. CDR1 LNHNV and CDR2 YYDKDF come from the germline V gene (reference sequence). This CDR3 contains 15 residues. DNA for the CDR3: TGTGCCACCAGCAGAGATCCCCGGGGAGATCAGCCCCAGCATTTT. Protein: CATSRDPRGDQPQHF. The full variable domain, in which reference TRBV15 and TRBJ1-5 provide the parts outside the CDR3, is DAMVIQNPRYQVTQFGKPVTLSCSQTLNHNVMYWYQQKSSQAPKLLFHYYDKDFNNEADTPDNFQSRRPNTSFCFLDIRSPGLGDTAMYLCATSRDPRGDQPQHFGDGTRLSIL.

V and J are TRBV7-9 and TRBJ2-5; 9 bases fit TRBD2. The CDR3 has 13 residues. Germline assignment: CDR1 SEHNR and CDR2 FQNEAQ (reference sequence). V shed 5 bases and J 4 bases; nucleotides not matched to a gene: 2. In nucleotides, the CDR3 is TGTGCCAGCAGCGGTAGCGGGAGAGAGACCCAGTACTTC. This sequence encodes CASSGSGRETQYF.

This clone came up a few times. The chain is built from TRBV7-9 and TRBJ1-2; D call uncertain. Trimming removed 1 base from V and 4 bases from J, with 7 bases in between. Germline lookup yields CDR1 SEHNR and CDR2 FQNEAQ (reference sequence). This CDR3 is 13 amino acids long. The CDR3, as DNA: TGTGCCAGCAGCTTAGACTCCTTCTATGGCTACACCTTC. Protein product: CASSLDSFYGYTF.

The CDR3 region is CASSDGTGGSGELFF. DNA for the CDR3: TGTGCCAGCAGTGACGGGACAGGGGGCTCCGGGGAGCTGTTTTTT. This chain links TRBV6-4 with TRBJ2-2; 12 positions match TRBD1. The germline V gene encodes CDR1 MRHNA and CDR2 SNTAGT. The trim removed 2 bases at V and 6 bases at J, leaving 1 base unmatched. The CDR3 length is 15 residues.

The V gene is TRBV11-1, the J gene TRBJ2-7, with D perhaps matching TRBD2 (5 bases). The germline V gene has CDR1 SGHAT and CDR2 FQDESV (reference sequence). This CDR3 spans 14 amino acids. Trimming took 5 bases from V and 0 from J, leaving 11 bases between them. CDR3 coding DNA: TGTGCCAGCAGCCCTCGGGGATCCTCCTACGAGCAGTACTTC. It specifies CASSPRGSSYEQYF.